This entry lists 27 T cell receptor beta chains sequenced from one sample in a study of memory CD4+ T cells and cytomegalovirus serostatus. TCRdb's table, derived via immunoSEQ multiplex PCR, lists solely in-frame clones and lacks some. The repertoire holds under 55,000 clones, with around four fifths as singletons. The sort gate was single viable CD3+CD4+CD8-CD45RO+ cells for memory CD4+ T cells. The sequenced material came from memory CD4+ T cells from blood. The receptor source for this set is an adult in good health and CMV-seronegative.

V and J are TRBV6-6 and TRBJ2-1; 13 bases agree with TRBD2. The CDR3 contains 15 residues. The J segment lost 9 bases and the V segment lost 5 bases, leaving 7 bases of the junction unmatched. Looked up from germline, CDR1 is MNHNY and CDR2 is SVGAGI (reference sequence). The CDR3, as DNA: TGTGCCAGCAGTAGGACTAGCGGGAGCGTTAGTGAGCAGTTCTTC. This translates into CASSRTSGSVSEQFF.

This clone occurred a few times. V is TRBV27 and J is TRBJ2-1; D possibly uses TRBD1 or TRBD2 (5 bases each). The CDR3 sequence is 15 residues long. Germline CDR1 MNHEY, CDR2 SMNVEV (reference sequence). Trimming took 6 bases from V and 1 from J, leaving 13 bases between them. The CDR3 loop is CASRPGPGSYNEQFF. Written as DNA, the CDR3 is TGTGCCAGCAGACCGGGACCCGGGTCCTACAATGAGCAGTTCTTC.

The V gene is TRBV4-2, the J gene TRBJ2-7; D is perhaps TRBD1 (6 bases). Germline assignment: CDR1 LGHNA and CDR2 YNFKEQ. The V and J ends lost 5 bases and 0 bases respectively, with 14 bases between them. The CDR3 runs 15 residues. The CDR3 sequence is CASSYRQESSYEQYF. The CDR3 DNA reads as TGTGCCAGCAGCTATCGACAGGAGAGCTCCTACGAGCAGTACTTC.

The chain uses TRBV2 and TRBJ2-2; 13 bases match TRBD2. The V gene end was trimmed by 6 bases and the J gene end by 3 bases; junction bases not matched to a gene: 4. The V gene's germline CDR1 is SNHLY and CDR2 FYNNEI. This CDR3 is 16 amino acids long. The CDR3 loop is CASRELAGGHTGELFF. The CDR3 DNA is TGTGCCAGCAGGGAACTAGCGGGAGGGCACACCGGGGAGCTGTTTTTT.

The chain couples TRBV4-1 to TRBJ2-7, with 10 bases aligning to TRBD2. CDR1 and CDR2 (germline): MGHRA, YSYEKL. Losses at the gene ends were 4 bases for V and 3 bases for J; bases not matched to a gene: 6. This CDR3 has 15 amino acids. The CDR3 DNA reads TGCGCCAGCAGCCTTACCGGGACTAGCGACTACGAGCAGTACTTC. This codes for CASSLTGTSDYEQYF.

J is TRBJ2-2 and V is TRBV5-5; D might be TRBD1 or TRBD2, each matching 5 bases. The ends were cut back, 1 base at V and 5 bases at J, with 15 bases in the middle. The CDR3 consists of 16 residues. Germline values: CDR1 SGHKS, CDR2 YYEKEE (reference sequence). DNA for the CDR3: TGTGCCAGCAGCTTGTTTTTAGAGGGACGGACCGGGGAGCTGTTTTTT. Translating it yields CASSLFLEGRTGELFF. Full variable domain (remainder filled in from reference TRBV5-5 and TRBJ2-2): DAGVTQSPTHLIKTRGQQVTLRCSPISGHKSVSWYQQVLGQGPQFIFQYYEKEERGRGNFPDRFSARQFPNYSSELNVNALLLGDSALYLCASSLFLEGRTGELFFGEGSRLTVL.

The chain links TRBV18 to TRBJ1-1; D uncertain. V dropped 9 bases and J dropped 2 bases, with 10 bases sitting between them. This CDR3 has 12 residues. The V gene's germline CDR1 is KGHSH and CDR2 LQKENI. Here the CDR3 reads CASKITNTEAFF. The CDR3 nucleotides read TGTGCCAGTAAGATTACAAACACTGAAGCTTTCTTT.

The chain employs TRBV28 and TRBJ1-1; 7 nucleotides align to TRBD1. Germline CDR1 is MDHEN and CDR2 is SYDVKM. The CDR3 contains 15 residues. Losses at the gene ends were 1 base for V and 0 bases for J; bases not matched to a gene: 2. CDR3 nucleotide sequence: TGTGCCAGCAGTTTATCGACAGGGATGAACACTGAAGCTTTCTTT. It specifies CASSLSTGMNTEAFF.

The V gene is TRBV5-1, the J gene TRBJ2-3; TRBD2 is a possible D gene (6 bases). CDR3 length: 16 residues. V was pared by 0 bases and J by 5 bases, with 16 bases between. In germline, CDR1 is SGHRS, CDR2 YFSETQ. The CDR3 bases are TGCGCCAGCAGCTTGGAAGGCGGGATTTCAGGAGATACGCAGTATTTT. Amino acids: CASSLEGGISGDTQYF.

The V call is TRBV28, the J call TRBJ2-2, with D perhaps TRBD1 (5 bases). CDR3 length: 13 residues. V dropped 8 bases and J dropped 5 bases, with 12 bases sitting between them. Germline assignment: CDR1 MDHEN and CDR2 SYDVKM. The CDR3 reads CASFGRVTGELFF. The CDR3 DNA reads TGTGCCAGCTTTGGCAGGGTTACCGGGGAGCTGTTTTTT.

The genes are TRBV7-6 and TRBJ1-1; TRBD1 agrees at 11 bases. Per the germline V gene, CDR1 is SGHVS and CDR2 is FNYEAQ. Germline trimming cut 5 bases from V and 3 bases from J; bases unmatched to any gene: 8. The CDR3 sequence is 16 residues long. The CDR3 spells CASSPYPGQGDTEAFF. The CDR3 DNA sequence: TGTGCCAGCAGCCCTTATCCGGGACAGGGGGACACTGAAGCTTTCTTT.

This clone has only a few counts. CDR3 sequence (DNA): TGTGCCAGCAGCCCGAGTATACTCAAGGCTGAAGCTTTCTTT. Protein product: CASSPSILKAEAFF. This sequence joins TRBV14 and TRBJ1-1, with D unclear. The germline CDR1 and CDR2 sequences are SGHDN and FVKESK. Trimming shortened V by 4 bases and J by 6 bases, and 15 bases separated the two germline ends. This CDR3 comprises 14 residues.

V gene TRBV6-7 combines with J gene TRBJ2-2, with 7 bases fitting TRBD2. TRBV6-7 carries the ORF label, with uncertain function. The junction had 15 bases not matched to a gene; V was cut back by 7 bases and J by 4 bases. This CDR3 region has 17 residues. The CDR3 DNA follows: TGTGCCAGCAACTATCCCCTAGCGGTTTATCGCACCGGGGAGCTGTTTTTT. As protein: CASNYPLAVYRTGELFF.

The chain employs TRBV11-2 and TRBJ2-5, with D unresolved. From germline, CDR1 is SGHAT and CDR2 FQNNGV. The CDR3 has 12 amino acids. The V and J ends lost 6 bases and 5 bases respectively, with 10 bases between them. The CDR3 sequence: CASRRLGETQYF. As DNA, the CDR3 is TGTGCCAGCAGGCGTCTTGGGGAGACCCAGTACTTC.

There are a few counts of this clone. V usage is TRBV27 and J usage is TRBJ2-1; tentatively, D is TRBD1 (5 bases). In germline, CDR1 is MNHEY, CDR2 SMNVEV (reference sequence). The CDR3 spans 13 residues. Trimming took 3 bases from V and 9 from J, leaving 12 bases between them. For the CDR3, the DNA is TGTGCCAGCAGTTTGAGCGCACAGGTTGAGCAGTTCTTC. Protein: CASSLSAQVEQFF.

The CDR3 loop reads CASSFVPLGTQRNEQFF. The DNA for the CDR3 is TGTGCCAGCAGCTTCGTCCCTCTCGGGACCCAACGGAATGAGCAGTTCTTC. The rearrangement uses TRBV11-1 and TRBJ2-1; D tentatively fits TRBD1 or TRBD2 (5 bases each). The CDR3 loop spans 17 amino acids. The germline V gene encodes CDR1 SGHAT and CDR2 FQDESV (reference sequence). Trimming pared 3 bases from V and 7 bases from J, leaving 22 bases between. The full variable domain, rest sourced from reference TRBV11-1 and TRBJ2-1, is EAEVAQSPRYKITEKSQAVAFWCDPISGHATLYWYRQILGQGPELLVQFQDESVVDDSQLPKDRFSAERLKGVDSTLKIQPAELGDSAMYLCASSFVPLGTQRNEQFFGPGTRLTVL.

The rearrangement uses TRBV5-1 and TRBJ2-5, with D maybe TRBD1 (6 bases). V was pared by 2 bases and J by 5 bases, with 16 bases between. This CDR3 region has 15 residues. Germline loops: CDR1 SGHRS, CDR2 YFSETQ. The CDR3 sequence: CASSFGSGVGETQYF. The CDR3 DNA reads TGCGCCAGCAGCTTCGGCTCAGGGGTTGGCGAGACCCAGTACTTC.

This clone appeared a few times. The chain is built from TRBV28 and TRBJ2-3; maybe TRBD2 (7 bases). The V end was cut by 3 bases, the J end by 4 bases, with 11 bases between. The V gene's germline CDR1 is MDHEN and CDR2 SYDVKM. The CDR3 length is 14 residues. In nucleotides, the CDR3 is TGTGCCAGCAGTTTTTGGGAGGGGGCAGATACGCAGTATTTT. It yields the protein CASSFWEGADTQYF.

The chain employs TRBV29-1 and TRBJ2-2, with 14 nucleotides matching TRBD2. The CDR3 contains 15 residues. The V segment lost 6 bases and the J segment 4 bases; nucleotides outside the gene matches: 4. The germline V gene encodes CDR1 SQVTM and CDR2 ANQGSEA. The CDR3 DNA reads as TGCAGCGTCCGACTAGCGGGAGGGATCACCGGGGAGCTGTTTTTT. It translates to CSVRLAGGITGELFF.

This clone was seen a handful of times. V is TRBV11-3 and J is TRBJ2-1; D call uncertain. Trimming took 5 bases from V and 3 from J, leaving 14 bases between them. The CDR3 has 15 residues. CDR1 and CDR2 (germline): SGHNT, YENEEA. The CDR3 loop reads CASSRDSQIYNEQFF. The DNA of the CDR3 is TGTGCCAGCAGCCGAGACTCGCAAATCTACAATGAGCAGTTCTTC.

This clone was recorded once. The rearrangement uses TRBV19 and TRBJ2-7; D tentatively reads TRBD1 or TRBD2 (6 bases each). Trimming left V 6 bases short and J 2 bases short, with 20 bases between. From germline, CDR1 is LNHDA and CDR2 SQIVND (reference sequence). The CDR3 consists of 16 residues. The CDR3 protein is CASREGVCLFPYEQYF. CDR3 coding DNA: TGTGCCAGTAGGGAGGGGGTTTGCCTCTTTCCCTACGAGCAGTACTTC.

This chain connects TRBV5-1 to TRBJ2-5, with 12 bases identical to TRBD2. The CDR3 is 15 amino acids. Germline loops: CDR1 SGHRS, CDR2 YFSETQ. V dropped 4 bases and J dropped 5; count of bases not matched to a gene: 6. The CDR3 reads CASSLTSGSFETQYF. The DNA of the CDR3 is TGCGCCAGCAGCCTGACTAGCGGGAGTTTTGAGACCCAGTACTTC.

The chain uses TRBV29-1 and TRBJ2-3, with TRBD1 matching 11 bases. CDR1 SQVTM and CDR2 ANQGSEA come from the germline V gene. The CDR3 has 14 amino acids. V lost 7 bases and J lost 5; bases outside the gene matches: 8. CDR3 nucleotide sequence: TGCAGCGCCTATGGACAGGGGGCGCGAGATACGCAGTATTTT. Translation: CSAYGQGARDTQYF.

The V call is TRBV10-3, the J call TRBJ2-3; TRBD1 agrees at 7 bases. Germline V gene data show CDR1 as ENHRY and CDR2 as SYGVKD. The CDR3 totals 14 residues. J lost 6 bases, V lost 4 bases, and 7 bases had no gene match. The CDR3 bases are TGTGCCATCAGTGCCTTTACAGGGGCCGATACGCAGTATTTT. Protein sequence: CAISAFTGADTQYF.

About this clone: The conserved closing phenylalanine or tryptophan is absent in this CDR3, likely reflecting a read error. No DNA is shown, since the ends of the CDR3 on it are uncertain; the CDR3 is the one TCRdb lists. The chain joins TRBV28 to TRBJ2-7; the DNA was not used to check the table's D call, TRBD2. The CDR3 comprises 14 residues, both ends counted. The germline V gene has CDR1 MDHEN and CDR2 SYDVKM. This CDR3 reads CASSFPPSGRALFE.

The rearrangement joins TRBV27 to TRBJ1-4, with D unclear. The germline V gene encodes CDR1 MNHEY and CDR2 SMNVEV (reference sequence). The germline V and J ends were trimmed by 6 bases and 4 bases, with 15 bases remaining between them. The CDR3 length is 15 residues. The DNA of the CDR3 is TGTGCCAGCAGCCCTGCCCCGGGCCTTAATGAAAAACTGTTTTTT. Its translation: CASSPAPGLNEKLFF.

The V and J genes are TRBV19 and TRBJ2-2; D remains unclear. Trimming took off 6 bases at V and 3 bases at J, with 17 bases between the two ends. CDR1 is LNHDA and CDR2 is SQIVND in the germline V gene (reference sequence). CDR3 length: 16 residues. This CDR3 reads CASRAPVRADTGELFF. For the CDR3, the DNA is TGTGCCAGTAGAGCCCCCGTTAGGGCGGACACCGGGGAGCTGTTTTTT.